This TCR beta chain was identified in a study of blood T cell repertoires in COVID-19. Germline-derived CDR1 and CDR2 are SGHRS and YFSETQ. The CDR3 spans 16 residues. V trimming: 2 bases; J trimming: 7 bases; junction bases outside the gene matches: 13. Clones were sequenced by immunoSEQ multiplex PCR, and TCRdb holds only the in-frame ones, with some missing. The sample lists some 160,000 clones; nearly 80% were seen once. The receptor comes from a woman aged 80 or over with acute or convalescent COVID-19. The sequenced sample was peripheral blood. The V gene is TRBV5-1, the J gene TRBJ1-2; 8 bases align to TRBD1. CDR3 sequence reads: CASSLRQGRRFSGYTF. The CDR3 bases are TGCGCCAGCAGCTTAAGACAGGGGAGAAGATTCTCTGGCTACACCTTC.